The entry that follows covers one T cell receptor beta chain sequence. No antigen is known for it. As the CDR3 is not closed by the conserved phenylalanine or tryptophan, this likely results from a read error. Input for naive CD8 libraries was about 18,000 to 1,100,000 sorted cells; the RNA fraction used was 10%, 30% or 50%. Germline V lookup: CDR1 LGHNA, CDR2 YSLEER. The length of the CDR3 is 17 residues. V was shortened by 0 bases and J by 6 bases, with 21 bases between the two germline ends. The record originates from a study of molecular identifiers for immune sequencing clone quantification. TCRdb analysed the PCR reads with MiXCR anew, one entry per CDR3 protein. The sample comprises around 480,000 distinct CDR3 sequences, approximately 25% of which are singletons, and approximately 0.76% rests with the top ten. Study outcomes and limitations: Clones above 20 RNA copies contained over 99% of effector molecules but under 1% of naive ones.

The sample taken for sequencing was naive CD8+ T cells from blood, with Jurkat cell RNA spiked in. Subset denoted: FACS-sorted CD8+CD4-CCR7+CD45RA+ naive T cells. The chain combines TRBV4-3 with TRBJ2-7, with a tentative D call TRBD2 (6 bases). The clonotype comes from a human donor in good health. Some libraries in this study had Jurkat cell RNA spiked in. The CDR3 DNA reads as TGCGCCAGCAGCCAAGACGCAATCGGTGTAGCGGCGGGCGAGCAGTACATC. Encoded protein: CASSQDAIGVAAGEQYI.